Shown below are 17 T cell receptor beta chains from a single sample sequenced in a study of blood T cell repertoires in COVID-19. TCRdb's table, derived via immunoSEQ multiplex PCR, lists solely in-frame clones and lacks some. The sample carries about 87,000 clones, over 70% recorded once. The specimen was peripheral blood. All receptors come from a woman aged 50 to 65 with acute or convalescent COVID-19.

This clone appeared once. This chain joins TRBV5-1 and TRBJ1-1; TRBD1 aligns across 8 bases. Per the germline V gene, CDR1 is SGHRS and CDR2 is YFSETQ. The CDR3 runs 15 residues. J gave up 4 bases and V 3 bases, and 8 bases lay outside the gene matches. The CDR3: CASSSQGAGVTEAFF. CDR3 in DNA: TGCGCCAGCAGCTCCCAGGGGGCCGGGGTCACTGAAGCTTTCTTT. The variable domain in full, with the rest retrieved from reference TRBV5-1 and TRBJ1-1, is KAGVTQTPRYLIKTRGQQVTLSCSPISGHRSVSWYQQTPGQGLQFLFEYFSETQRNKGNFPGRFSGRQFSNSRSEMNVSTLELGDSALYLCASSSQGAGVTEAFFGQGTRLTVV.

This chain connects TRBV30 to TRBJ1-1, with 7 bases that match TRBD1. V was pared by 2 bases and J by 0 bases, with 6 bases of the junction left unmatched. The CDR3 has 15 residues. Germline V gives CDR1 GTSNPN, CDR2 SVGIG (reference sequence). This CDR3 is CAWSPKDRLNTEAFF. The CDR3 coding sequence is TGTGCCTGGAGTCCAAAGGACAGGTTGAACACTGAAGCTTTCTTT.

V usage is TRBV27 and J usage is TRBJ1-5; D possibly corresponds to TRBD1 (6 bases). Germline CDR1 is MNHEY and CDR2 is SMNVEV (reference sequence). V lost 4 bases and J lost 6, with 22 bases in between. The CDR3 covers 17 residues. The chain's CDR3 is CASSSSPPGQGSQPQHF. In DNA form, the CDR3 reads TGTGCCAGCAGTTCGTCACCACCGGGACAAGGGAGTCAGCCCCAGCATTTT.

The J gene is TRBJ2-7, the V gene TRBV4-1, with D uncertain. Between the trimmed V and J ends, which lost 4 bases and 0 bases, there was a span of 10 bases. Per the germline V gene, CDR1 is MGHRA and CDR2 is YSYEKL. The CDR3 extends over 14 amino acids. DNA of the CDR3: TGCGCCAGCAGCCCAAGCGAACTCTCCTACGAGCAGTACTTC. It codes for CASSPSELSYEQYF.

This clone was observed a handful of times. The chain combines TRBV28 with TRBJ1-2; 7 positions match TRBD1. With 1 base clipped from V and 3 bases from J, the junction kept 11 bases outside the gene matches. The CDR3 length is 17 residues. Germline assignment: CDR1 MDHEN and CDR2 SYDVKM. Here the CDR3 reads CASSLLAAGQGDYGYTF. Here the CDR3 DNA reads TGTGCCAGCAGTTTATTAGCAGCAGGGCAGGGGGACTATGGCTACACCTTC.

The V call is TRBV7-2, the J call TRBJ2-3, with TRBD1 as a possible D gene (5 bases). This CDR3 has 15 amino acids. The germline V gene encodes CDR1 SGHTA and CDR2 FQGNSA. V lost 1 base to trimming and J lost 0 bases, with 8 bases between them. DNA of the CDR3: TGTGCCAGCAGCTTAGTAGCAGGGAGCACAGATACGCAGTATTTT. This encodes CASSLVAGSTDTQYF.

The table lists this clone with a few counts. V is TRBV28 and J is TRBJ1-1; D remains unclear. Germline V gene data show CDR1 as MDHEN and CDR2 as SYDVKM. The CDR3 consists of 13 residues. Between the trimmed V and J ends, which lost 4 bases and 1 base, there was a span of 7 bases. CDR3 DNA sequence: TGTGCCAGCAGTTACTATCGGAACACTGAAGCTTTCTTT. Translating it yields CASSYYRNTEAFF. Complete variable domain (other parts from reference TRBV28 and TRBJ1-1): DVKVTQSSRYLVKRTGEKVFLECVQDMDHENMFWYRQDPGLGLRLIYFSYDVKMKEKGDIPEGYSVSREKKERFSLILESASTNQTSMYLCASSYYRNTEAFFGQGTRLTVV.

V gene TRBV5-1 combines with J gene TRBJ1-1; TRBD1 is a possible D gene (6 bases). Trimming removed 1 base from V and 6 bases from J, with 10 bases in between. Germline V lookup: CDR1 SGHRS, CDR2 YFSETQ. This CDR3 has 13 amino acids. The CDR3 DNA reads TGCGCCAGCAGCTTGAACAGGGAAGCTGAAGCTTTCTTT. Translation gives CASSLNREAEAFF.

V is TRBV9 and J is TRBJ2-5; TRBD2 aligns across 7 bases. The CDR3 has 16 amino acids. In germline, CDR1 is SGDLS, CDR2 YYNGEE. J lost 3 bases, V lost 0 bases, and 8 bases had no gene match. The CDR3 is CASSVAGGGSKETQYF. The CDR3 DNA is TGTGCCAGCAGCGTAGCGGGGGGAGGGTCAAAAGAGACCCAGTACTTC.

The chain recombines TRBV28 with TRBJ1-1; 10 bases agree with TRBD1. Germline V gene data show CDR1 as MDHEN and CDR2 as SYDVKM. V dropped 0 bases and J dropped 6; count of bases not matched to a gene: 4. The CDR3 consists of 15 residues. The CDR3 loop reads CASSLWTGGIAEAFF. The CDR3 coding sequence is TGTGCCAGCAGTTTATGGACAGGGGGCATCGCTGAAGCTTTCTTT.

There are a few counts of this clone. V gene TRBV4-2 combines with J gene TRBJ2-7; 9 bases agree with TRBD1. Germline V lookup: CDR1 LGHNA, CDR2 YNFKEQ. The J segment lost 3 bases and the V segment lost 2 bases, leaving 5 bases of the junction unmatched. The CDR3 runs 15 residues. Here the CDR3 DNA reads TGTGCCAGCAGCCAACCGGGACAGGGCTACTACGAGCAGTACTTC. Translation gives CASSQPGQGYYEQYF.

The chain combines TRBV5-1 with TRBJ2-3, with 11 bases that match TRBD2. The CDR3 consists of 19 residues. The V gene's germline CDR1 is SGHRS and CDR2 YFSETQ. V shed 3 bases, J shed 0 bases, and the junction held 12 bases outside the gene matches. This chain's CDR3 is CASSSYSSSGGSSTDTQYF. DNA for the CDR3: TGCGCCAGCAGCTCCTACTCCTCTAGCGGGGGGTCTAGCACAGATACGCAGTATTTT.

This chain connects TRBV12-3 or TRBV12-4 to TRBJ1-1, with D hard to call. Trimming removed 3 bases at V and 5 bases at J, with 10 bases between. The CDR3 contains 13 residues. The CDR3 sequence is CASSFRRVTEAFF. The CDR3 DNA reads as TGTGCCAGCAGTTTCCGGAGGGTAACTGAAGCTTTCTTT.

DNA of the CDR3: TGTGCCAGCAGTGCGGGTGTTGGGGATACGCAGTATTTT. Amino acids: CASSAGVGDTQYF. The rearrangement uses TRBV11-3 and TRBJ2-3; possibly TRBD2 for D (5 bases). The CDR3 spans 13 residues. The germline V and J ends were trimmed by 6 bases and 6 bases, with 13 bases remaining between them. CDR1 is SGHNT and CDR2 is YENEEA in the germline V gene.

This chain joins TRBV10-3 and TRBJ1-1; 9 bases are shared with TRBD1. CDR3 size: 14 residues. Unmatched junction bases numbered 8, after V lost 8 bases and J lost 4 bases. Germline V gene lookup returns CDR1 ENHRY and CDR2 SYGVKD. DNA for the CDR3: TGTGCCATCGGCGGGGACAGGGATCGCACTGAAGCTTTCTTT. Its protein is CAIGGDRDRTEAFF.

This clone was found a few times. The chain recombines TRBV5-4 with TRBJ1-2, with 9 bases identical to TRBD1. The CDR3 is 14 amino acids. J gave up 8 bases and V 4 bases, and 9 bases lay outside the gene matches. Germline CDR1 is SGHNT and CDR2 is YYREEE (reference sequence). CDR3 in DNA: TGTGCCAGCAGCGGAACAGGGGGCGGAGGAGGCTACACCTTC. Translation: CASSGTGGGGGYTF.

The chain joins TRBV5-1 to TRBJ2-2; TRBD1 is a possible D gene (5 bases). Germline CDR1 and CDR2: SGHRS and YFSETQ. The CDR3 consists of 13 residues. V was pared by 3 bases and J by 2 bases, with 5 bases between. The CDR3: CASSWGNTGELFF. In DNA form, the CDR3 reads TGCGCCAGCAGCTGGGGCAACACCGGGGAGCTGTTTTTT.